The 24 T cell receptor beta chains below all came from one sample that was sequenced in a study of T cell changes during pregnancy in multiple sclerosis. Profiling relied on immunoSEQ multiplex PCR, and the TCRdb table lists in-frame clones only, not all of them. The table includes 80,000 to 100,000 clones, less than 95% detected once. Here the sequenced sample was peripheral blood, taken in the second trimester of pregnancy. The receptors derive from a female donor in good health, enrolled as a control in a pregnancy study.

This clone was seen just once. The chain combines TRBV11-3 with TRBJ2-1; 9 positions match TRBD2. Germline CDR1 is SGHNT and CDR2 is YENEEA. The V and J ends lost 3 bases and 7 bases, in that order; junction bases with no gene match: 7. The CDR3 totals 15 residues. CDR3 region: CASSFRSGSQNEQFF. Written as DNA, the CDR3 is TGTGCCAGCAGCTTCCGTAGCGGGAGTCAGAATGAGCAGTTCTTC.

A single count supports this clone. The V and J genes are TRBV7-2 and TRBJ2-7, with TRBD1 matching over 11 bases. CDR1 and CDR2 (germline): SGHTA, FQGNSA. Trimming took 5 bases from V and 3 from J; bases not matched to a gene: 6. This CDR3 region has 15 residues. As DNA, the CDR3 is TGTGCCAGCAGCCCCGGGACAGGGGGTCACTACGAGCAGTACTTC. Encoded protein: CASSPGTGGHYEQYF. Looking up the rest from reference TRBV7-2 and TRBJ2-7 gives the full variable domain: GAGVSQSPSNKVTEKGKDVELRCDPISGHTALYWYRQSLGQGLEFLIYFQGNSAPDKSGLPSDRFSAERTGGSVSTLTIQRTQQEDSAVYLCASSPGTGGHYEQYFGPGTRLTVT.

The CDR3 coding sequence is TGTGCCAGCAGCTTTGGATTAGCGGGGGTTTACACAGATACGCAGTATTTT. Encoded protein: CASSFGLAGVYTDTQYF. The chain combines TRBV7-9 with TRBJ2-3, with 9 bases matching TRBD2. CDR3 length equals 17 residues. From germline, CDR1 is SEHNR and CDR2 FQNEAQ (reference sequence). Trimming cost V 3 bases and J 2 bases; bases outside gene matches: 9.

The chain combines TRBV11-2 with TRBJ1-1; 7 nucleotides align to TRBD1. The CDR3 contains 12 residues. V was clipped by 4 bases and J by 7 bases; unmatched bases: 3. Germline V CDR1 and CDR2: SGHAT, FQNNGV. For the CDR3, the DNA is TGTGCCAGCAGCTCAACAGGGGTTGAAGCTTTCTTT. Protein: CASSSTGVEAFF.

The rearrangement links TRBV19 to TRBJ2-7, with a weak D call TRBD2 (6 bases). The CDR3 totals 14 residues. With 7 bases removed from V and 5 bases from J, the gap between germline ends came to 18 bases. Germline V gene sequence: CDR1 LNHDA, CDR2 SQIVND (reference sequence). CDR3 residues: CASKSPGEGDEQYF. DNA of the CDR3: TGTGCCAGTAAGTCGCCGGGAGAGGGCGACGAGCAGTACTTC. Full variable domain (missing parts from reference TRBV19 and TRBJ2-7): DGGITQSPKYLFRKEGQNVTLSCEQNLNHDAMYWYRQDPGQGLRLIYYSQIVNDFQKGDIAEGYSVSREKKESFPLTVTSAQKNPTAFYLCASKSPGEGDEQYFGPGTRLTVT.

V is TRBV5-1 and J is TRBJ2-1; 7 nucleotides line up with TRBD1. The CDR3 runs 15 residues. J was trimmed by 4 bases and V by 4 bases; bases with no gene match: 8. Germline CDR1 reads SGHRS; CDR2 reads YFSETQ. The CDR3 DNA follows: TGCGCCAGCAGCCCCCAGGGGGACCTTTACAATGAGCAGTTCTTC. Translation: CASSPQGDLYNEQFF.

CDR3 DNA sequence: TGTGCCTGGAGTGTAGCGAGCACGCAGTATTTT. It codes for CAWSVASTQYF. V and J are TRBV30 and TRBJ2-3, with unresolved D. The germline V and J ends were trimmed by 0 bases and 9 bases, with 7 bases remaining between them. Germline V lookup: CDR1 GTSNPN, CDR2 SVGIG (reference sequence). CDR3 length equals 11 residues.

V and J are TRBV9 and TRBJ2-3; no clear D gene. CDR1 and CDR2 (germline): SGDLS, YYNGEE. Trimming took 0 bases from V and 7 from J, leaving 3 bases between them. The CDR3 runs to 11 residues. The CDR3 sequence: CASSVANTQYF. CDR3 DNA sequence: TGTGCCAGCAGCGTAGCTAATACGCAGTATTTT.

V and J are TRBV6-6 and TRBJ2-7, with TRBD1 matching 9 bases. The CDR3 extends over 16 amino acids. V was pared by 8 bases and J by 2 bases, with 13 bases of the junction left unmatched. Germline V gives CDR1 MNHNY, CDR2 SVGAGI (reference sequence). The CDR3 sequence: CASPTRDRDTTYEQYF. CDR3 in DNA: TGTGCCAGCCCAACCCGGGACAGGGATACTACCTACGAGCAGTACTTC.

The chain couples TRBV14 to TRBJ2-3, with 8 bases identical to TRBD1. The V gene end was trimmed by 1 base and the J gene end by 4 bases; junction bases not matched to a gene: 16. Germline V gives CDR1 SGHDN, CDR2 FVKESK. The CDR3 contains 19 residues. Written as DNA, the CDR3 is TGTGCCAGCAGCCAAGGTGGCAGGGGGCGCTTTTTTAGGGCAGATACGCAGTATTTT. Its translation: CASSQGGRGRFFRADTQYF.

The rearrangement links TRBV9 to TRBJ2-7; 9 positions agree with TRBD1. Trimming removed 3 bases from V and 7 bases from J; junction bases left unmatched: 8. From germline, CDR1 is SGDLS and CDR2 YYNGEE. The length of the CDR3 is 14 residues. CDR3 coding DNA: TGTGCCAGCAGCGCCGGGACAGGGTCGCAAGAGCAGTACTTC. The encoded protein is CASSAGTGSQEQYF.

The gene calls are TRBV7-2 and TRBJ2-7, with a weak D call TRBD2 (7 bases). The CDR3 is made up of 14 amino acids. Germline lookup yields CDR1 SGHTA and CDR2 FQGNSA. V lost 2 bases and J 6 bases, leaving 14 bases between the germline ends. The CDR3 DNA follows: TGTGCCAGCAGCTTAAGGGGGGGGGCAGTCGAGCAGTACTTC. Its protein is CASSLRGGAVEQYF. Filled out from reference TRBV7-2 and TRBJ2-7, the complete variable domain reads GAGVSQSPSNKVTEKGKDVELRCDPISGHTALYWYRQSLGQGLEFLIYFQGNSAPDKSGLPSDRFSAERTGGSVSTLTIQRTQQEDSAVYLCASSLRGGAVEQYFGPGTRLTVT.

V usage is TRBV19 and J usage is TRBJ1-3, with a tentative D call TRBD1 (6 bases). V was pared by 7 bases and J by 0 bases, with 19 bases between. The CDR3 consists of 17 residues. Per germline, CDR1 LNHDA and CDR2 SQIVND (reference sequence). CDR3 sequence (DNA): TGTGCCAGTAATCCTACAGGGTACCGAGACTCTGGAAACACCATATATTTT. It specifies CASNPTGYRDSGNTIYF.

This clone was counted once. The V and J genes are TRBV2 and TRBJ2-5; TRBD1 or TRBD2 may be the D gene (7 bases each). The germline gives CDR1 SNHLY, CDR2 FYNNEI. Deletions cut 7 bases from V and 9 bases from J, with 21 bases between. The CDR3 runs 14 residues. CDR3 DNA sequence: TGTGCCAGCAATGACAGGGAGGGATGGGGGGCCCAGTACTTC. Amino acid sequence: CASNDREGWGAQYF.

This clone was counted a single time. V gene TRBV28 combines with J gene TRBJ2-7; 10 bases align to TRBD1. This CDR3 spans 15 amino acids. CDR1 and CDR2 from the germline V gene are MDHEN and SYDVKM. The J segment lost 3 bases and the V segment lost 6 bases, leaving 8 bases of the junction unmatched. Written as DNA, the CDR3 is TGTGCCAGCAGAGGGTCCGGGACAGGGGACTACGAGCAGTACTTC. Encoded protein: CASRGSGTGDYEQYF.

The chain links TRBV19 to TRBJ1-1, with 8 bases identical to TRBD1. Germline V lookup: CDR1 LNHDA, CDR2 SQIVND (reference sequence). The ends lost 7 bases at V and 1 base at J; junction bases unmatched: 5. The CDR3 contains 14 residues. DNA for the CDR3: TGTGCCAGTATTTGGACAGGGCCGAACACTGAAGCTTTCTTT. Translating gives CASIWTGPNTEAFF. The full variable domain, completed using reference TRBV19 and TRBJ1-1, is DGGITQSPKYLFRKEGQNVTLSCEQNLNHDAMYWYRQDPGQGLRLIYYSQIVNDFQKGDIAEGYSVSREKKESFPLTVTSAQKNPTAFYLCASIWTGPNTEAFFGQGTRLTVV.

This chain uses TRBV5-1 with TRBJ2-3, with 9 bases that match TRBD2. The junction had 12 bases not matched to a gene; V was cut back by 4 bases and J by 0 bases. CDR3 length: 18 amino acids. The germline CDR1 and CDR2 sequences are SGHRS and YFSETQ. Written as DNA, the CDR3 is TGCGCCAGCAGCCACCCCCCCGGGCGGGGGGGTAGCACAGATACGCAGTATTTT. Its protein product is CASSHPPGRGGSTDTQYF.

This rearrangement joins TRBV7-2 to TRBJ2-7, with TRBD1 identical over 9 bases. CDR1 is SGHTA, CDR2 FQGNSA, per germline. Unmatched junction bases numbered 8, after V lost 8 bases and J lost 6 bases. The CDR3 sequence is 13 residues long. The CDR3 DNA is TGTGCCAGCCGGGAACAGGGGGCAGGCGAGCAGTACTTC. It encodes CASREQGAGEQYF.

The chain is built from TRBV28 and TRBJ1-6; 8 bases map to TRBD1. Germline CDR1 and CDR2: MDHEN and SYDVKM. This CDR3 contains 16 residues. The ends lost 6 bases at V and 0 bases at J; junction bases unmatched: 4. This chain's CDR3 is CASRGQVSSYNSPLHF. The CDR3, as DNA: TGTGCCAGCAGGGGACAGGTTAGCTCCTATAATTCACCCCTCCACTTT.

The chain combines TRBV7-9 with TRBJ2-7, with D perhaps matching TRBD2 (5 bases). The CDR3 is 15 amino acids. Germline CDR1 is SEHNR and CDR2 is FQNEAQ (reference sequence). Deletions cut 4 bases from V and 5 bases from J, with 18 bases between. The CDR3: CASSSRAKGSDEQYF. CDR3 DNA: TGTGCCAGCAGCTCCCGGGCGAAAGGGAGCGACGAGCAGTACTTC.

The CDR3 sequence: CASSYYSGQGAIEAFF. The CDR3 coding sequence is TGTGCCAGCTCATACTACTCCGGACAGGGGGCGATTGAAGCTTTCTTT. J is TRBJ1-1 and V is TRBV18, with 11 bases identical to TRBD1. The CDR3 loop spans 16 amino acids. V dropped 5 bases and J dropped 7; count of bases not matched to a gene: 12. Germline V gives CDR1 KGHSH, CDR2 LQKENI.

The J gene is TRBJ1-1, the V gene TRBV7-2; the match to TRBD1 covers 7 bases. The CDR3 has 12 residues. The germline gives CDR1 SGHTA, CDR2 FQGNSA. With V trimmed by 3 bases and J by 7 bases, 2 bases remained unmatched. The CDR3 DNA reads as TGTGCCAGCAGCTTGGACAGGTTTGAAGCTTTCTTT. As protein: CASSLDRFEAFF.

The chain employs TRBV4-1 and TRBJ2-5, with a weak D call TRBD2 (5 bases). Looked up from germline, CDR1 is MGHRA and CDR2 is YSYEKL. Between the trimmed V and J ends, which lost 2 bases and 2 bases, there was a span of 12 bases. The CDR3 contains 15 residues. CDR3 sequence: CASSQLTSEQETQYF. DNA for the CDR3: TGCGCCAGCAGCCAACTCACTAGTGAACAAGAGACCCAGTACTTC.

This clone was detected only once. The chain joins TRBV7-9 to TRBJ2-3; the match to TRBD1 covers 8 bases. The CDR3 contains 14 residues. In germline, CDR1 is SEHNR, CDR2 FQNEAQ (reference sequence). Trimming at V came to 5 bases and at J to 5 bases, leaving 6 bases not matched to a gene. In DNA form, the CDR3 reads TGTGCCAGCAGCATTGGGACAGGTGGAGATACGCAGTATTTT. It is translated as CASSIGTGGDTQYF. Variable domain in full (rest from reference TRBV7-9 and TRBJ2-3): DTGVSQNPRHKITKRGQNVTFRCDPISEHNRLYWYRQTLGQGPEFLTYFQNEAQLEKSRLLSDRFSAERPKGSFSTLEIQRTEQGDSAMYLCASSIGTGGDTQYFGPGTRLTVL.